These 21 T cell receptor beta chains share one sample of origin, sequenced in a study of T cell repertoires in ileal Crohn's disease. Time point: neoterminal ileum biopsy at postoperative endoscopy, about 6 months after surgery. TCRdb keeps only in-frame clones here, not all; method: immunoSEQ multiplex PCR. The sample carries roughly 20,000 clones, 72% recorded once. Sequenced sample: ileal tissue. These receptors all come from an adult with Crohn's disease.

The chain employs TRBV9 and TRBJ1-1; D unclear. The CDR3 runs 13 residues. Trimming cost V 0 bases and J 3 bases, with 6 bases left between them. From germline, CDR1 is SGDLS and CDR2 YYNGEE. The CDR3 coding sequence is TGTGCCAGCAGCGTAGCTAGCTACACTGAAGCTTTCTTT. Translating gives CASSVASYTEAFF.

The gene calls are TRBV5-4 and TRBJ2-6; 8 positions match TRBD1. From germline, CDR1 is SGHNT and CDR2 YYREEE (reference sequence). This CDR3 spans 20 amino acids. The V and J ends lost 5 bases and 4 bases, in that order; junction bases with no gene match: 20. The CDR3 reads CASSGIGQGARRSGANVLTF. The CDR3 coding sequence is TGTGCCAGCAGTGGCATTGGGCAGGGGGCACGTCGATCCGGGGCCAACGTCCTGACTTTC.

This chain connects TRBV10-3 to TRBJ1-2; tentatively, D is TRBD1 (5 bases). This CDR3 is 13 amino acids long. V dropped 8 bases and J dropped 3 bases, with 13 bases sitting between them. Germline V lookup: CDR1 ENHRY, CDR2 SYGVKD. The CDR3: CAISGGTDYGYTF. The CDR3 DNA sequence: TGTGCCATCTCCGGGGGTACGGACTATGGCTACACCTTC.

The V call is TRBV2, the J call TRBJ1-2; 9 nucleotides line up with TRBD1. The CDR3 totals 14 residues. Germline-derived CDR1 and CDR2 are SNHLY and FYNNEI. With 7 bases clipped from V and 5 bases from J, the junction kept 8 bases outside the gene matches. CDR3 region: CASTIGTGQYGYTF. The CDR3 DNA is TGTGCCAGCACTATCGGGACAGGGCAGTATGGCTACACCTTC. The full variable domain, rest sourced from reference TRBV2 and TRBJ1-2, is EPEVTQTPSHQVTQMGQEVILRCVPISNHLYFYWYRQILGQKVEFLVSFYNNEISEKSEIFDDQFSVERPDGSNFTLKIRSTKLEDSAMYFCASTIGTGQYGYTFGSGTRLTVV.

This clone was picked up a small number of times. The chain has TRBV5-4 and TRBJ2-2; 7 bases are shared with TRBD2. The germline CDR1 and CDR2 sequences are SGHNT and YYREEE (reference sequence). The CDR3 has 15 residues. The V gene end was trimmed by 4 bases and the J gene end by 7 bases; junction bases not matched to a gene: 10. CDR3 sequence reads: CASSLSASGIGELFF. CDR3 bases: TGTGCCAGCAGCCTGTCGGCTAGCGGTATCGGGGAGCTGTTTTTT. The full variable domain, in which reference TRBV5-4 and TRBJ2-2 provide the parts outside the CDR3, is ETGVTQSPTHLIKTRGQQVTLRCSSQSGHNTVSWYQQALGQGPQFIFQYYREEENGRGNFPPRFSGLQFPNYSSELNVNALELDDSALYLCASSLSASGIGELFFGEGSRLTVL.

The chain couples TRBV2 to TRBJ1-4; 7 nucleotides line up with TRBD1. This CDR3 comprises 14 residues. J gave up 10 bases and V 6 bases, and 11 bases lay outside the gene matches. Germline values: CDR1 SNHLY, CDR2 FYNNEI. CDR3 nucleotides: TGTGCCAGCAGGGAGACAGGGAAAGGCGGAAAACTGTTTTTT. Protein: CASRETGKGGKLFF.

V usage is TRBV6-5 and J usage is TRBJ2-7; 11 bases fit TRBD1. The CDR3 is 15 residues long. From germline, CDR1 is MNHEY and CDR2 SVGAGI. V lost 6 bases, J lost 4 bases, and 8 bases stayed unmatched. CDR3 in DNA: TGTGCCAGCAGCCGCGCGGGACAGGGGGAATACGAGCAGTACTTC. It encodes CASSRAGQGEYEQYF.

As for this clone: One junction end does not reproduce the germline sequence, and a read error may be involved. The CDR3 reads CASSLRVGAYEQYF. The CDR3 DNA sequence: TGTGCTAGCAGCTTAAGGGTTGGGGCATACGAGCAGTACTTC. The chain has TRBV7-7 and TRBJ2-7; tentatively, D is TRBD1 (5 bases). The CDR3 runs 14 residues. Germline loops: CDR1 SSHAT, CDR2 FNYEAQ (reference sequence). Full variable domain (rest looked up from reference TRBV7-7 and TRBJ2-7): GAGVSQSPRYKVTKRGQDVTLRCDPISSHATLYWYQQALGQGPEFLTYFNYEAQPDKSGLPSDRFSAERPEGSISTLTIQRTEQRDSAMYRCASSLRVGAYEQYFGPGTRLTVT.

V is TRBV5-1 and J is TRBJ1-2, with a weak D call TRBD1 (5 bases). V gave up 4 bases and J gave up 5 bases, with 12 bases separating them. Germline V lookup: CDR1 SGHRS, CDR2 YFSETQ. The CDR3 runs to 13 residues. Written as DNA, the CDR3 is TGCGCCAGCAGCCCCGGGACTCAGTATGGCTACACCTTC. Protein product: CASSPGTQYGYTF. The full variable domain, in which reference TRBV5-1 and TRBJ1-2 provide the parts outside the CDR3, is KAGVTQTPRYLIKTRGQQVTLSCSPISGHRSVSWYQQTPGQGLQFLFEYFSETQRNKGNFPGRFSGRQFSNSRSEMNVSTLELGDSALYLCASSPGTQYGYTFGSGTRLTVV.

The chain recombines TRBV6-6 with TRBJ1-2, with D possibly being TRBD1 (6 bases). The germline CDR1 and CDR2 sequences are MNHNY and SVGAGI (reference sequence). CDR3 size: 13 residues. V lost 5 bases to trimming and J lost 3 bases, with 10 bases between them. The CDR3 here is CASSIQGYYGYTF. DNA for the CDR3: TGTGCCAGCAGTATACAGGGATACTATGGCTACACCTTC.

The rearrangement joins TRBV6-1 to TRBJ2-3; 8 bases are shared with TRBD2. Per germline, CDR1 MNHNS and CDR2 SASEGT. Trimming cost V 2 bases and J 1 base; bases outside gene matches: 2. CDR3 length: 15 residues. The CDR3 sequence is CASSETSGGTDTQYF. CDR3 DNA sequence: TGTGCCAGCAGTGAAACTAGCGGCGGCACAGATACGCAGTATTTT.

The CDR3: CAWSRQVERNGYTF. CDR3 nucleotides: TGTGCCTGGAGTCGGCAGGTAGAACGAAATGGCTACACCTTC. This chain links TRBV30 with TRBJ1-2; D call uncertain. V lost 2 bases to trimming and J lost 6 bases, with 16 bases between them. CDR3 length equals 14 residues. Germline-derived CDR1 and CDR2 are GTSNPN and SVGIG (reference sequence).

J is TRBJ2-7 and V is TRBV5-1; 8 nucleotides line up with TRBD2. Trimming took 4 bases from V and 3 from J; bases not matched to a gene: 9. The CDR3 totals 15 residues. Looked up from germline, CDR1 is SGHRS and CDR2 is YFSETQ. The CDR3 DNA follows: TGCGCCAGCAGCCCCCTAGGGGGACTAGTCTACGAGCAGTACTTC. Residues: CASSPLGGLVYEQYF.

This clone occurred a few times. The V call is TRBV4-1, the J call TRBJ2-1; TRBD1 might be the D (6 bases). This CDR3 is built from 14 residues. In germline, CDR1 is MGHRA, CDR2 YSYEKL. Deletions cut 4 bases from V and 4 bases from J, with 11 bases between. CDR3 coding DNA: TGCGCCAGCAGCCTGCAAAGGGGGTACAATGAGCAGTTCTTC. Its translation: CASSLQRGYNEQFF.

The chain uses TRBV7-2 and TRBJ2-7; D possibly corresponds to TRBD2 (7 bases). V lost 3 bases and J 7 bases, leaving 22 bases between the germline ends. Germline-derived CDR1 and CDR2 are SGHTA and FQGNSA. The CDR3 length is 16 residues. In DNA form, the CDR3 reads TGTGCCAGCAGCTTCGGTGGGGGGGCCTCCCCTAGAGAGCAGTACTTC. Amino acids: CASSFGGGASPREQYF.

The gene calls are TRBV2 and TRBJ1-2; the D gene is possibly TRBD1 (5 bases). V shed 2 bases and J shed 4 bases, with 11 bases lying between them. Per germline, CDR1 SNHLY and CDR2 FYNNEI. CDR3 size: 14 residues. For the CDR3, the DNA is TGTGCCAGCAGTGAAAGGGGCAGTTTCTATGGCTACACCTTC. Protein: CASSERGSFYGYTF.

The rearrangement uses TRBV12-5 and TRBJ2-2; D perhaps matches TRBD2 (6 bases). Germline V gives CDR1 LGHNT, CDR2 FRNRAP. Trimming left V 4 bases short and J 7 bases short, with 13 bases between. CDR3 length: 14 residues. The CDR3 DNA is TGTGCTAGTGGTTCAAACCTAGCGTACGGGGAGCTGTTTTTT. Its translation: CASGSNLAYGELFF.

This rearrangement joins TRBV5-6 to TRBJ2-7, with unresolved D. Germline values: CDR1 SGHDT, CDR2 YYEEEE. CDR3 length: 14 amino acids. V shed 0 bases and J shed 9 bases, with 16 bases lying between them. This chain's CDR3 is CASSLDSSAARQYF. CDR3 nucleotides: TGTGCCAGCAGCTTGGATAGTTCGGCGGCTCGGCAGTACTTC.

Only a few counts were recorded for this clone. The chain is built from TRBV19 and TRBJ1-1, with D perhaps matching TRBD1 (5 bases). The CDR3 extends over 13 amino acids. Per germline, CDR1 LNHDA and CDR2 SQIVND (reference sequence). V gave up 5 bases and J gave up 1 base, with 8 bases separating them. In DNA, the CDR3 is TGTGCCAGTAGTCAGGGCCGGAACACTGAAGCTTTCTTT. It translates to CASSQGRNTEAFF.

This chain uses TRBV4-1 with TRBJ2-4; D unclear. This CDR3 is 17 amino acids long. Germline CDR1 MGHRA, CDR2 YSYEKL. V shed 0 bases and J shed 0 bases, with 12 bases lying between them. In DNA form, the CDR3 reads TGCGCCAGCAGCCAAGATCGTCCTACTCTAGCCAAAAACATTCAGTACTTC. Its protein product is CASSQDRPTLAKNIQYF.

This clone came up a few times. The V and J genes are TRBV10-3 and TRBJ2-7; 9 bases align to TRBD1. Trimming at V came to 11 bases and at J to 0 bases, leaving 11 bases not matched to a gene. Germline lookup yields CDR1 ENHRY and CDR2 SYGVKD. This CDR3 is built from 15 residues. CDR3 region: CAARDRVLSSYEQYF. The CDR3 coding sequence is TGTGCCGCCCGGGACAGGGTGCTTAGCTCCTACGAGCAGTACTTC.